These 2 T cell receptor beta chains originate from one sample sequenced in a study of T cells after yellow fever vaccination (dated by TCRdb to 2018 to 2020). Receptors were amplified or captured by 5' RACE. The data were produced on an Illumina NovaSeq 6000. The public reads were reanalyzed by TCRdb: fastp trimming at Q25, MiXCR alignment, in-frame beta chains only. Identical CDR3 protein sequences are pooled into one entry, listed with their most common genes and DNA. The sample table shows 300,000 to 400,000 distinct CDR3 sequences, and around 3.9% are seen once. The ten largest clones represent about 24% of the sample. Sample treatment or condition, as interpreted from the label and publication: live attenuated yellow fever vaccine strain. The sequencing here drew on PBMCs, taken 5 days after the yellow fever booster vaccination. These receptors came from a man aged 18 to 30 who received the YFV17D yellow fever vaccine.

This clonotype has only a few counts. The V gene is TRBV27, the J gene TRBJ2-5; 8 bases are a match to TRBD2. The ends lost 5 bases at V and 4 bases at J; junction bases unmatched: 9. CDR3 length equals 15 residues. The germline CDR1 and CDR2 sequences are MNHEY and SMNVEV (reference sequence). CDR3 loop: CASSRSGANPETQYF. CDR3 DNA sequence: TGTGCCAGCAGTCGTAGCGGGGCCAATCCAGAGACCCAGTACTTC.

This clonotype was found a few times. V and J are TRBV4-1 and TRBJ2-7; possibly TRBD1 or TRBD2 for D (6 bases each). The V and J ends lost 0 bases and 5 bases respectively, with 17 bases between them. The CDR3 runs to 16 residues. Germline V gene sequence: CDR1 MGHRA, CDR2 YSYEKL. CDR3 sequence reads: CASSQDIGRGGNEQYF. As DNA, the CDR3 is TGCGCCAGCAGCCAAGATATTGGCAGGGGCGGGAACGAGCAGTACTTC.